This T cell receptor beta chain appears in the sequencing data of a study of T cells in Graves' hyperthyroidism and ophthalmopathy. There were TCR beta CDR3 regions amplified from RNA transcripts. The study used the HTBI primer set for a first-round RT-PCR of the TCR CDR3. MiXCR, run by TCRdb on the multiplex PCR reads, gives a single entry per CDR3 protein. Among around 300,000 distinct CDR3 sequences listed, roughly 15% were seen once. This clonotype came up many times. Its matching antigen is unknown. Germline CDR1 SGHRS, CDR2 YFSETQ. The CDR3 is 15 residues long. Germline trimming cut 0 bases from V and 3 bases from J; bases unmatched to any gene: 6. Overall study findings and caveats: The blood repertoire included most of the expanded thyroid clonotypes above 0.001.

The origin of this receptor is a woman aged 40 to 50 with Graves' hyperthyroidism. Sequenced sample: blood. This chain joins TRBV5-1 and TRBJ2-7, with 7 bases identical to TRBD1. CDR3 in DNA: TGCGCCAGCAGCTTGGGAGGACAGGTCCTCTACGAGCAGTACTTC. Amino acid sequence: CASSLGGQVLYEQYF.